A single sample gave rise to the 8 T cell receptor beta chains below, sequenced in a study of early T cells in non-severe SARS-CoV-2 infection. MiXCR, run by TCRdb on the 5' RACE reads, gives a single entry per CDR3 protein. In the table there are 70,000 to 75,000 distinct CDR3 sequences, 12% of which are singletons. The sample comprised whole blood. The receptors come from an adult who was a healthcare worker with PCR-confirmed SARS-CoV-2 infection or an uninfected control (not recorded which).

Many counts were recorded for this clonotype. The chain joins TRBV20-1 to TRBJ2-7; 9 bases match TRBD1. The CDR3 extends over 16 amino acids. The ends lost 0 bases at V and 2 bases at J; junction bases unmatched: 8. Germline V CDR1 and CDR2: DFQATT, SNEGSKA (reference sequence). CDR3 DNA sequence: TGCAGTGCTAGAGACTCTTACAGGGGGCTAGCCTACGAGCAGTACTTC. It is translated as CSARDSYRGLAYEQYF.

V usage is TRBV28 and J usage is TRBJ2-2; 7 nucleotides match TRBD1. CDR1 is MDHEN, CDR2 SYDVKM, per germline. V lost 7 bases and J lost 7; bases outside the gene matches: 12. CDR3 length equals 15 residues. The CDR3 nucleotides read TGTGCCAGCACCCTTGGGACAGCTTCGGGCGGGGAGCTGTTTTTT. Protein sequence: CASTLGTASGGELFF. Filled out from reference TRBV28 and TRBJ2-2, the complete variable domain reads DVKVTQSSRYLVKRTGEKVFLECVQDMDHENMFWYRQDPGLGLRLIYFSYDVKMKEKGDIPEGYSVSREKKERFSLILESASTNQTSMYLCASTLGTASGGELFFGEGSRLTVL.

The gene calls are TRBV28 and TRBJ2-1; possibly TRBD2 for D (5 bases). The CDR3 runs to 11 residues. The germline CDR1 and CDR2 sequences are MDHEN and SYDVKM. V was clipped by 5 bases and J by 9 bases, with 8 bases between them. CDR3 residues: CASSPRGEQFF. The CDR3 nucleotides are TGTGCCAGCAGTCCACGGGGTGAGCAGTTCTTC. Full variable domain (outside the CDR3, taken from reference TRBV28 and TRBJ2-1): DVKVTQSSRYLVKRTGEKVFLECVQDMDHENMFWYRQDPGLGLRLIYFSYDVKMKEKGDIPEGYSVSREKKERFSLILESASTNQTSMYLCASSPRGEQFFGPGTRLTVL.

This clonotype was recorded at least ten times. The chain employs TRBV9 and TRBJ2-3, with D uncertain. The germline V and J ends were trimmed by 0 bases and 0 bases, with 2 bases remaining between them. The CDR3 totals 13 residues. Germline V gives CDR1 SGDLS, CDR2 YYNGEE. In DNA, the CDR3 is TGTGCCAGCAGCGTAGCTAGCACAGATACGCAGTATTTT. It codes for CASSVASTDTQYF.

This clonotype occurred a few times. V usage is TRBV24-1 and J usage is TRBJ2-1, with D unclear. Trimming took 3 bases from V and 0 from J, leaving 11 bases between them. This CDR3 spans 16 amino acids. CDR1 is KGHDR, CDR2 SFDVKD, per germline. CDR3 protein: CATSDPSWSSYNEQFF. CDR3 nucleotides: TGTGCCACCAGTGATCCCAGCTGGAGCTCCTACAATGAGCAGTTCTTC.

This clonotype was picked up many times. The V and J genes are TRBV5-1 and TRBJ2-7; D uncertain. The CDR3 is made up of 15 amino acids. V was trimmed by 3 bases and J by 6 bases, leaving 19 bases between them. Germline V CDR1 and CDR2: SGHRS, YFSETQ. The chain's CDR3 is CASSSSDPLTGEQYF. CDR3 nucleotide sequence: TGCGCCAGCAGCTCCTCCGACCCCTTAACGGGCGAGCAGTACTTC.

This clonotype was recorded at least ten times. The chain employs TRBV24-1 and TRBJ2-1; D is perhaps TRBD1 or TRBD2 (5 bases each). The CDR3 runs 16 residues. V was clipped by 4 bases and J by 4 bases, with 16 bases between them. Germline V gene lookup returns CDR1 KGHDR and CDR2 SFDVKD. The CDR3 DNA reads as TGTGCCACCAGTGACCCGTCCGGGACCCTGTACAATGAGCAGTTCTTC. Its translation is CATSDPSGTLYNEQFF.

This clonotype was seen a few times. This chain uses TRBV7-9 with TRBJ1-1, with D perhaps matching TRBD1 (5 bases). The V and J ends lost 5 bases and 5 bases respectively, with 12 bases between them. Germline V CDR1 and CDR2: SEHNR, FQNEAQ (reference sequence). The length of the CDR3 is 13 residues. For the CDR3, the DNA is TGTGCCAGCAGCCGCGGTAGGGGAACTGAAGCTTTCTTT. The encoded protein is CASSRGRGTEAFF.